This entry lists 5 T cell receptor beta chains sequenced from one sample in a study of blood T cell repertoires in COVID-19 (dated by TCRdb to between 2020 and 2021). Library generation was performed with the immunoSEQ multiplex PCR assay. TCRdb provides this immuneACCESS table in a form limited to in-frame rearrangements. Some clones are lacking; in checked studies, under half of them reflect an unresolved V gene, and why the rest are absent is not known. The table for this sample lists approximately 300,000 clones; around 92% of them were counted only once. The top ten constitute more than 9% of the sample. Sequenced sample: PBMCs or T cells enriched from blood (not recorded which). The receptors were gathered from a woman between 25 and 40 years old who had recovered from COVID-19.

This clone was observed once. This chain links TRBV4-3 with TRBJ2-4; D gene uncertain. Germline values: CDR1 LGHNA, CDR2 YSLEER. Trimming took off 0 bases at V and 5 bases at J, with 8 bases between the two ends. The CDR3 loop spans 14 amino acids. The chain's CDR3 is CASSQDRWQNIQYF. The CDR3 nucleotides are TGCGCCAGCAGCCAAGATCGATGGCAAAACATTCAGTACTTC.

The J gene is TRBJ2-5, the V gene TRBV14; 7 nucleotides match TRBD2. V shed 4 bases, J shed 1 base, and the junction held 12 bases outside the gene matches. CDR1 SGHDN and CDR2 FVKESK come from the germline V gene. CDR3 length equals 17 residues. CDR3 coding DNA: TGTGCCAGCAGCCTCGGACCCGGGGGAGGGATCCAAGAGACCCAGTACTTC. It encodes CASSLGPGGGIQETQYF.

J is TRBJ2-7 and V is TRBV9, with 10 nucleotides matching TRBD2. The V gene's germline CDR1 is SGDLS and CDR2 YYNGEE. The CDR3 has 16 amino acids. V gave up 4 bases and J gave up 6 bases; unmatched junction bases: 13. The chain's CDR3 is CASSPRGASGSFEQYF. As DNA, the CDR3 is TGTGCCAGCAGCCCGAGGGGGGCTAGCGGGAGTTTCGAGCAGTACTTC.

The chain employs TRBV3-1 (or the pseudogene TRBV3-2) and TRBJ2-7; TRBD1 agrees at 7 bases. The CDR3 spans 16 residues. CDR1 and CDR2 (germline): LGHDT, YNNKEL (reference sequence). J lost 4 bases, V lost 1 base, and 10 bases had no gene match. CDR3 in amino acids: CASSQVGTARPYEQYF. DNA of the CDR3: TGTGCCAGCAGCCAAGTAGGGACAGCGAGACCATACGAGCAGTACTTC.

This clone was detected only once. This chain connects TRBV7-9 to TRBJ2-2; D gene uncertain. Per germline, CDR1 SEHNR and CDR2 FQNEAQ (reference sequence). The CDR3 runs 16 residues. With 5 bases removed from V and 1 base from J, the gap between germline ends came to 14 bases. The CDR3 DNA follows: TGTGCCAGCAGCCCGCCCGCCGTGAGGAACACCGGGGAGCTGTTTTTT. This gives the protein CASSPPAVRNTGELFF. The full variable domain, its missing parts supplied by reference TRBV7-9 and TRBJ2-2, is DTGVSQNPRHKITKRGQNVTFRCDPISEHNRLYWYRQTLGQGPEFLTYFQNEAQLEKSRLLSDRFSAERPKGSFSTLEIQRTEQGDSAMYLCASSPPAVRNTGELFFGEGSRLTVL.